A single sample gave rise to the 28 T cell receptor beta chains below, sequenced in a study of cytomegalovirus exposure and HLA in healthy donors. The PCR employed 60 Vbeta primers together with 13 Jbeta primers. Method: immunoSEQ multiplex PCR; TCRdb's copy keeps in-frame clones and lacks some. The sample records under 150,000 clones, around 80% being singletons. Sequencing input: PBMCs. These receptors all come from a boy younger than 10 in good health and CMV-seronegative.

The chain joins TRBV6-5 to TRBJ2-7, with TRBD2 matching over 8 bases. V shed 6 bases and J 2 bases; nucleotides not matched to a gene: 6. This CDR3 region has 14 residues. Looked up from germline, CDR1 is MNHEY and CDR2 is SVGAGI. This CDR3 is CASSLTSDPYEQYV. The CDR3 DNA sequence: TGTGCCAGCAGCTTGACTAGCGACCCCTACGAGCAGTACGTC.

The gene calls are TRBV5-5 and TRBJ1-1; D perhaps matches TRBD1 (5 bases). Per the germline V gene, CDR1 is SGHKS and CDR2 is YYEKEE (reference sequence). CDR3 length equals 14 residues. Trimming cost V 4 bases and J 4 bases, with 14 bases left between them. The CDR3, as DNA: TGTGCCAGCAGCCCCGCAGGGTCCTCCACTGAAGCTTTCTTT. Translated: CASSPAGSSTEAFF.

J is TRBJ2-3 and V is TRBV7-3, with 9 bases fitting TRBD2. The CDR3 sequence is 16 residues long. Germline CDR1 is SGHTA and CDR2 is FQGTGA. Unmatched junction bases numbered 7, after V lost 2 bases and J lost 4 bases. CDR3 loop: CASSLGGRAGADTQYF. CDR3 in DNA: TGTGCCAGCAGCTTAGGCGGGAGGGCCGGGGCAGATACGCAGTATTTT.

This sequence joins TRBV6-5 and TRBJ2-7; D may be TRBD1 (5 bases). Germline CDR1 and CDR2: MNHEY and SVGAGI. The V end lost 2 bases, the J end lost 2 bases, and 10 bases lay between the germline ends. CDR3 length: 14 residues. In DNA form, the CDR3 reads TGTGCCAGCAGTTACCAGGGCCGAACCTACGAGCAGTACTTC. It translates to CASSYQGRTYEQYF.

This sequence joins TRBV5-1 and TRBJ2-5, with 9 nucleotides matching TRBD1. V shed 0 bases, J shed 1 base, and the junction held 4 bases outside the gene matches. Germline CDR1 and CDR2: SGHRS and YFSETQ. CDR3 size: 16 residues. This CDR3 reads CASSLVGQGPQETQYF. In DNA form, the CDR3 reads TGCGCCAGCAGCTTGGTGGGACAGGGACCCCAAGAGACCCAGTACTTC.

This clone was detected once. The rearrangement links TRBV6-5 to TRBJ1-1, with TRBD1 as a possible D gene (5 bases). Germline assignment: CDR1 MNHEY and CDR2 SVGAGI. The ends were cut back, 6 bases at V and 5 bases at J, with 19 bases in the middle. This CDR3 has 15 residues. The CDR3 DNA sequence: TGTGCCAGCAGAAATCGGGGGGACGGGTGGACTGAAGCTTTCTTT. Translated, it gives CASRNRGDGWTEAFF.

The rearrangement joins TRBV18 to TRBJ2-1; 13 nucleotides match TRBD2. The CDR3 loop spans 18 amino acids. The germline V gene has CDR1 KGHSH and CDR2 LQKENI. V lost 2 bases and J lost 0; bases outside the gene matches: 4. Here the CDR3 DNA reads TGTGCCAGCTCACCAGGACTAGCGGGGGTCTCCTCCTACAATGAGCAGTTCTTC. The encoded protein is CASSPGLAGVSSYNEQFF.

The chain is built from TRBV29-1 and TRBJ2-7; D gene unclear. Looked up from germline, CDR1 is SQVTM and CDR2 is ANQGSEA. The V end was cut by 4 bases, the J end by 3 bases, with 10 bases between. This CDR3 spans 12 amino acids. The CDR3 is CSVVLANYEQYV. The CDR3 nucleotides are TGCAGCGTTGTGCTGGCCAACTACGAGCAGTACGTC.

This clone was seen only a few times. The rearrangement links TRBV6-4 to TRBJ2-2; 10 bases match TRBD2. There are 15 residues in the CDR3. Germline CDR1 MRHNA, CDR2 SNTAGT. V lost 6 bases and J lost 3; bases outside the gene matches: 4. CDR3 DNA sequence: TGTGCCAGCAGCCCCGGACTAGCGGACACCGGGGAGCTGTTTTTT. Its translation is CASSPGLADTGELFF.

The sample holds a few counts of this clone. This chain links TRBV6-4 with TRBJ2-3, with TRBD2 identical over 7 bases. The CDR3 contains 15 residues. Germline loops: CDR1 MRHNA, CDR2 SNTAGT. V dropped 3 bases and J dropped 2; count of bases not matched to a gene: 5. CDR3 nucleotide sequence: TGTGCCAGCAGTGAGGCGGGGGATAACACAGATACGCAGTATTTT. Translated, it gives CASSEAGDNTDTQYF.

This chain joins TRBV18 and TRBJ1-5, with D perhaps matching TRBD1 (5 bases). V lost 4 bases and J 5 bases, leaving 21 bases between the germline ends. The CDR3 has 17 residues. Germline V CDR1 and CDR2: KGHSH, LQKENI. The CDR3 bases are TGTGCCAGCTCACTGAGCCAGGGAGGACTCAGGGATCAGCCCCAGCATTTT. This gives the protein CASSLSQGGLRDQPQHF. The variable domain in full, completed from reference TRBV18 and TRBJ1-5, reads NAGVMQNPRHLVRRRGQEARLRCSPMKGHSHVYWYRQLPEEGLKFMVYLQKENIIDESGMPKERFSAEFPKEGPSILRIQQVVRGDSAAYFCASSLSQGGLRDQPQHFGDGTRLSIL.

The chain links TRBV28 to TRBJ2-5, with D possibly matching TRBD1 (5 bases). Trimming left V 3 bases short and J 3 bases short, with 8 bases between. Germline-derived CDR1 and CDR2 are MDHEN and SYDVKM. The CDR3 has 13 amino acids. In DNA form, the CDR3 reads TGTGCCAGCAGTTTTGGCAGGGAAGAGACCCAGTACTTC. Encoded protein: CASSFGREETQYF.

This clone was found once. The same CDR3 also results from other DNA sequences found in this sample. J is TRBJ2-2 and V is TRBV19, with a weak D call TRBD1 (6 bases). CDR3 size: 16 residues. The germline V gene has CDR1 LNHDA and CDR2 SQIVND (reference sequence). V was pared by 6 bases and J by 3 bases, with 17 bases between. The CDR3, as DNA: TGTGCCAGTAGCCGCTTTAGAGGGGGAGACACCGGGGAGCTGTTTTTT. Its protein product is CASSRFRGGDTGELFF.

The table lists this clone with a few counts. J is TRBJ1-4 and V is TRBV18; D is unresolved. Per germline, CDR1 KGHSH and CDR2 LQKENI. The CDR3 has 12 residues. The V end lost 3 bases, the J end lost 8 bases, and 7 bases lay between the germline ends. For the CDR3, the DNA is TGTGCCAGCTCACCGGGGAGGGAAAAACTGTTTTTT. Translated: CASSPGREKLFF.

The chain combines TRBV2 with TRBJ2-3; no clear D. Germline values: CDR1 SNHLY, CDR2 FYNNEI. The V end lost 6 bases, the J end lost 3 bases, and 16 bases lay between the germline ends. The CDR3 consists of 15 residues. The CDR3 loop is CASRAARISTDTQYF. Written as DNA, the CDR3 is TGTGCCAGCAGGGCCGCTAGGATTTCAACAGATACGCAGTATTTT.

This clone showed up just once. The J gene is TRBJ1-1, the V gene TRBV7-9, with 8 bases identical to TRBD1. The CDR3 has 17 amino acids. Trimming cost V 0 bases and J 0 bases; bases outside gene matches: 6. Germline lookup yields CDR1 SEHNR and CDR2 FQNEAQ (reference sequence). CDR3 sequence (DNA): TGTGCCAGCAGCTTAGCGGCCGGGACAGGTTTGAACACTGAAGCTTTCTTT. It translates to CASSLAAGTGLNTEAFF.

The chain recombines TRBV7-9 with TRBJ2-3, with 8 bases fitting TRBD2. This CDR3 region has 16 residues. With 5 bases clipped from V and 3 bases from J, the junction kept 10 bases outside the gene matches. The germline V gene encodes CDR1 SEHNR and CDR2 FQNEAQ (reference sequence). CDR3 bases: TGTGCCAGCAGCCTTCCCGCGGGCGGGAGGACAGATACGCAGTATTTT. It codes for CASSLPAGGRTDTQYF.

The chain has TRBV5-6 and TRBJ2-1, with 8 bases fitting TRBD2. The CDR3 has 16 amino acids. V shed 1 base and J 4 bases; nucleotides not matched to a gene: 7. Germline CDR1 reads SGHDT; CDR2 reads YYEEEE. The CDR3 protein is CASSLRPAGAYNEQFF. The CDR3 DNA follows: TGTGCCAGCAGCTTGCGGCCAGCGGGGGCTTACAATGAGCAGTTCTTC.

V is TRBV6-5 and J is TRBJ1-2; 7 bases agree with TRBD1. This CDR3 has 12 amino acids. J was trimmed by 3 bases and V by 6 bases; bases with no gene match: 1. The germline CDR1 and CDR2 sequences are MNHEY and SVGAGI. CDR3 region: CASRGQHYGYTF. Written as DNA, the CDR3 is TGTGCCAGCAGGGGACAGCACTATGGCTACACCTTC.

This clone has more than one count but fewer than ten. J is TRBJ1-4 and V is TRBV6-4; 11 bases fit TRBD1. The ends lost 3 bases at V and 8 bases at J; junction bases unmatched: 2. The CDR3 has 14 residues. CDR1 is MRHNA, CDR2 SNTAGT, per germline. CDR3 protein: CASSEGQGAEKLFF. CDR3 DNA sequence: TGTGCCAGCAGTGAAGGACAGGGGGCGGAAAAACTGTTTTTT.

The CDR3 sequence: CASSEAGRLGEQFF. The CDR3 DNA is TGTGCCAGCAGCGAGGCGGGGCGACTTGGGGAGCAGTTCTTC. The chain carries TRBV9 and TRBJ2-1, with a weak D call TRBD2 (6 bases). The CDR3 spans 14 residues. Germline lookup yields CDR1 SGDLS and CDR2 YYNGEE. Trimming pared 3 bases from V and 10 bases from J, leaving 17 bases between.

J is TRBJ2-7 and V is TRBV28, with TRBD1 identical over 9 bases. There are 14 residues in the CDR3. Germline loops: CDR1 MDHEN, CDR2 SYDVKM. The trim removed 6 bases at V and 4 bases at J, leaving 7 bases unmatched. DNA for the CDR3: TGTGCCAGCAGCTTAGGACAGGGGAGGTACGAGCAGTACTTC. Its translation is CASSLGQGRYEQYF. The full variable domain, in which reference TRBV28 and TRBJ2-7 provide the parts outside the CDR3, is DVKVTQSSRYLVKRTGEKVFLECVQDMDHENMFWYRQDPGLGLRLIYFSYDVKMKEKGDIPEGYSVSREKKERFSLILESASTNQTSMYLCASSLGQGRYEQYFGPGTRLTVT.

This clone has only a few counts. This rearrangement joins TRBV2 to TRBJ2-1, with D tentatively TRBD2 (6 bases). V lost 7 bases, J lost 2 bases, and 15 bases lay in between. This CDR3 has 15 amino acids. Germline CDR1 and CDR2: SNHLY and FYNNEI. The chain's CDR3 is CASTLVGGPYNEQFF. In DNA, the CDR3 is TGTGCCAGCACTTTGGTGGGGGGACCCTACAATGAGCAGTTCTTC.

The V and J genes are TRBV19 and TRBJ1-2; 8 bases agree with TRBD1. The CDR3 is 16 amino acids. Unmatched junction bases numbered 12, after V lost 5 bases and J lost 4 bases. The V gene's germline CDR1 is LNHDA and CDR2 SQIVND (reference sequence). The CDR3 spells CASSPGQGFISYGYTF. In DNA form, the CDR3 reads TGTGCCAGTAGTCCTGGACAGGGTTTCATCTCCTATGGCTACACCTTC.

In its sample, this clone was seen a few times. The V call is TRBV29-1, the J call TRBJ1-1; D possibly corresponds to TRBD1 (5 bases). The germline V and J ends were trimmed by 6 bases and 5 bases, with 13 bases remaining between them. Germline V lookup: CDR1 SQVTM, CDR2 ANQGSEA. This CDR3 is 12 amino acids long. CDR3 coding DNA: TGCAGCGTCCGCCAGGGTGGAACTGAAGCTTTCTTT. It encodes CSVRQGGTEAFF. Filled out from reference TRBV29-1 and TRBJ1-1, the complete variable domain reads SAVISQKPSRDICQRGTSLTIQCQVDSQVTMMFWYRQQPGQSLTLIATANQGSEATYESGFVIDKFPISRPNLTFSTLTVSNMSPEDSSIYLCSVRQGGTEAFFGQGTRLTVV.

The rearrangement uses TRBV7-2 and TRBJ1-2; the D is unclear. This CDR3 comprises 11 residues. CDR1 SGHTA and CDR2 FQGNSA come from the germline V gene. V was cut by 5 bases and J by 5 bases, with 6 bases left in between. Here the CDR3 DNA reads TGTGCCAGCAGCCGGGGATATGGCTACACCTTC. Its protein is CASSRGYGYTF.

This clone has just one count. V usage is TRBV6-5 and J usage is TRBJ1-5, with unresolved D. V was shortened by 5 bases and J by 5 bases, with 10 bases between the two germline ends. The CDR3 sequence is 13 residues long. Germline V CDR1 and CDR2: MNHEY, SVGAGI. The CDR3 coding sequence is TGTGCCAGCAGTGCAGTTTTCTATCAGCCCCAGCATTTT. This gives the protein CASSAVFYQPQHF.

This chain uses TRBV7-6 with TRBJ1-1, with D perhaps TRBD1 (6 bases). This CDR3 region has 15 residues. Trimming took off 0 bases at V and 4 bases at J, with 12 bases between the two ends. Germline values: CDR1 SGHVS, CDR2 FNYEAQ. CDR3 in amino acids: CASSLAPGGSTEAFF. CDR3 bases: TGTGCCAGCAGCTTAGCTCCGGGGGGCTCCACTGAAGCTTTCTTT.